The following is a T cell receptor (beta chain) sequence with its context. Its antigen is undetermined. A single record per CDR3 protein comes from TCRdb applying MiXCR to the 5' RACE reads. This repertoire shows approximately 250,000 distinct CDR3 sequences, roughly a sixth found once; its top ten account for 20% to 25%. Germline CDR1 and CDR2: MNHEY and SMNVEV (reference sequence). The CDR3 sequence is 13 residues long. V lost 6 bases to trimming and J lost 5 bases; unmatched junction nucleotides: 5. The data are from a study of T-cell memory formation after mild COVID-19. Study findings and constraints: Some SARS-CoV-2-responding clones were already detected in memory before infection. Those CD4+ clones that contracted were mainly in CM and EM (CD8+ ones in EMRA).

The specimen was PBMCs or a T cell subset sorted from them (not recorded which). The chain links TRBV27 to TRBJ1-2; 8 nucleotides agree with TRBD1. This receptor was taken from a man between 18 and 29 years old who had mild COVID-19 (a few samples of this study predate the infection). Cell type and time point are not known. The CDR3 sequence: CASSIGQGYGYTF. The CDR3 nucleotides read TGTGCCAGCAGCATAGGACAGGGTTATGGCTACACCTTC.